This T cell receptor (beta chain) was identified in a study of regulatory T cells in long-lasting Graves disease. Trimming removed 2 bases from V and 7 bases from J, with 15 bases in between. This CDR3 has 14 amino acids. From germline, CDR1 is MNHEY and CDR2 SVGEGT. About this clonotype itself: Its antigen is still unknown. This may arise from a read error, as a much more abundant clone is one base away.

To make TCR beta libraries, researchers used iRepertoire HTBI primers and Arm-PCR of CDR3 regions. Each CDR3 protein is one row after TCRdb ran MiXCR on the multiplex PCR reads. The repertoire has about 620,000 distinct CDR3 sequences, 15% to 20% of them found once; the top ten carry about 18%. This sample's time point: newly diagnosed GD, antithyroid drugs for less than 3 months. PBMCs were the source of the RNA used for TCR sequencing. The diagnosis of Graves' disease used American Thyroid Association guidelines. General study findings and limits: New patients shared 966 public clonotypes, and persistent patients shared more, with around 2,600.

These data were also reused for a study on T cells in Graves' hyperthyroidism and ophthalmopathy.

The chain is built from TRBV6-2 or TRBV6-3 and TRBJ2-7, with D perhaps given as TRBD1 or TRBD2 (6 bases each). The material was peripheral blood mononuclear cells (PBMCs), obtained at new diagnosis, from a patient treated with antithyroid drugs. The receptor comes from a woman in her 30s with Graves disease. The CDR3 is CASSYRPRGDEQYF. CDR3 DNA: TGTGCCAGCAGTTACCGGCCGAGGGGGGATGAGCAGTACTTC.